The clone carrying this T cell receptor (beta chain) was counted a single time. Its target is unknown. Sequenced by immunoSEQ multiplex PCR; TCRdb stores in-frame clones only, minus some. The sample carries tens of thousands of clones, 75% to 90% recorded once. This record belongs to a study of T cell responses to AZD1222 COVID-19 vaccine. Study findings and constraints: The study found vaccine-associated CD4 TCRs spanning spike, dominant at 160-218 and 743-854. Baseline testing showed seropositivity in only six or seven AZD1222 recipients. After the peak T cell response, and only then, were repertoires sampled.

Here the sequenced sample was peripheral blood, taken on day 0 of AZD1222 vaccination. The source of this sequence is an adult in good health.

Written as DNA, the CDR3 is TGTGCCAGCAGCGTAGCCGTCTTTTACAATGAGCAGTTCTTC. Amino acid sequence: CASSVAVFYNEQFF. The chain couples TRBV9 to TRBJ2-1; D call uncertain. Germline CDR1 reads SGDLS; CDR2 reads YYNGEE. V was cut by 0 bases and J by 4 bases, with 8 bases left in between. The CDR3 length is 14 residues.